This entry features one TCR beta chain sequence. Its antigen remains unidentified. This specimen comes from a study of monozygotic twins with inflammatory bowel disease. Study-level results: No discrimination was achieved between different T cell subtypes.

Germline V gene data show CDR1 as SEHNR and CDR2 as FQNEAQ (reference sequence). The CDR3 runs 15 residues. TCRdb derives one entry per CDR3 protein from the 5' RACE reads, leaving out DNA. The sample table includes about 380,000 distinct CDR3 sequences. The rearrangement uses TRBV7-9 and TRBJ2-2; TCRdb returns TRBD2, unconfirmable since there is no DNA. Sequenced material: blood. The receptor was derived from a human donor with ulcerative colitis or Crohn's disease, or a healthy co-twin of an affected twin (not recorded which). The CDR3 region is CASSLEGTYSGELFF.